The T cell receptor (beta chain) under discussion was sequenced for a study of regulatory T cells in long-lasting Graves disease. Whole-study findings and limits: Comparison showed that persistent patients shared more public clonotypes (about 2,600) than new patients (about 970). Under persistent disease, TRBV28, TRBJ1-2 and TRBJ2-5 were used preferentially.

This sample's time point: persistent/refractory GD, antithyroid drugs over 5 years with positive TRAb. RNA from PBMCs was the source of the TCR library. It was by American Thyroid Association guidelines that Graves' disease was diagnosed. A peripheral blood sample, around 8.6 milliliters in volume, was drawn into EDTA tubes. Trimming cost V 3 bases and J 3 bases, with 13 bases left between them. The CDR3 runs to 14 residues. Per germline, CDR1 SGDLS and CDR2 YYNGEE. Construction of TCR beta libraries relied on iRepertoire HTBI primers and on Arm-PCR targeting CDR3 regions. A single record per CDR3 protein comes from TCRdb applying MiXCR to the multiplex PCR reads. The sample carries roughly 500,000 distinct CDR3 sequences, roughly 20% recorded once. Remarks on this clonotype: Its antigen is unidentified.

This receptor was obtained from a female donor with Graves disease. The starting material was peripheral blood mononuclear cells (PBMCs), obtained when the disease was refractory, from a patient treated with antithyroid drugs. V usage is TRBV9 and J usage is TRBJ2-7; D possibly matches TRBD1 or TRBD2 (5 bases each). This CDR3 is CASSAGTVHYEQYF. CDR3 coding DNA: TGTGCCAGCAGCGCCGGGACGGTCCACTACGAGCAGTACTTC.